These T cell receptor beta chains were read from a single sample in a study of T-cell memory formation after mild COVID-19. Using its own MiXCR run on the 5' RACE reads, TCRdb lists one record per CDR3 protein. In the table there are 250,000 to 350,000 distinct CDR3 sequences, more than 15% of which are singletons. The material sequenced was PBMCs or a T cell subset sorted from them (not recorded which). These receptors all come from a man in his late teens or twenties who had mild COVID-19 (a few samples of this study predate the infection). Cell type and time point are not known. Both conserved end residues are part of each CDR3. The D gene is left open where the match is weak. Expanded clones get a size class; other rows say once, few or many, or leave the size out.

clone_size	v_call	j_call	d_call	cdr3_nt	cdr3_aa
-	TRBV18	TRBJ1-5	-	TGTGCCAGCTCGGACGGTGAAAATCAGCCCCAGCATTTT	CASSDGENQPQHF
many	TRBV12-3/TRBV12-4	TRBJ2-7	TRBD1	TGTGCCAGCAGCCGTGGGACAGGGAGCGCCGAGCAGTACTTC	CASSRGTGSAEQYF
many	TRBV7-3	TRBJ2-1	-	TGTGCCAGCAGCTTGGGGGCGGGGTCCTACAATGAGCAGTTCTTC	CASSLGAGSYNEQFF
few	TRBV18	TRBJ1-6	TRBD1	TGTGCCAGCTCACCCATTCGGACAGGGGATTCACCCCTCCACTTT	CASSPIRTGDSPLHF
few	TRBV10-3	TRBJ1-3	-	TGTGCCATCAGCGGTCGGGAGATAGATGGAAACACCATATATTTT	CAISGREIDGNTIYF
many	TRBV5-1	TRBJ2-5	-	TGCGCCAGCAGCTTGCTGCCCCTTGGGCAGAAAGAGACCCAGTACTTC	CASSLLPLGQKETQYF
-	TRBV4-3	TRBJ2-3	-	TGCGCCAGCAGCCAAAATGGGGCGCACGCAGATACGCAGTATTTT	CASSQNGAHADTQYF
-	TRBV20-1	TRBJ2-5	-	TGCAGTGCACCTAAACCAGGGGCGACGTCAGAGACCCAGTACTTC	CSAPKPGATSETQYF
-	TRBV7-2	TRBJ1-2	TRBD1	TGTGCCACCTCCCTCACGACAGGGGGCTCTAACTATGGCTACACCTTC	CATSLTTGGSNYGYTF
few	TRBV2	TRBJ1-4	-	TGTGCCAGCAGGGGGTGGAATGAAAAACTGTTTTTT	CASRGWNEKLFF
many	TRBV5-1	TRBJ2-5	TRBD2	TGCGCCAGCAAACCGGGACTAGCGAAAGAGACCCAGTACTTC	CASKPGLAKETQYF
few	TRBV7-9	TRBJ2-3	-	TGTGCCAGCAGCGCTCCGAGAGCCACCTCATTTCCTTCTAGCACAGATACGCAGTATTTT	CASSAPRATSFPSSTDTQYF
many	TRBV9	TRBJ2-7	-	TGTGCCAGCAGCGTAGCGGTGAACTACGAGCAGTACTTC	CASSVAVNYEQYF
few	TRBV10-2	TRBJ2-7	-	TGCGCCAGCAGTGCGGTCGAGACGCTTGTATTC	CASSAVETLVF
few	TRBV7-8	TRBJ1-5	-	TGTGCCAGCAGCTTATTTTCAGAGGGTTCGGTTGTTGGCCAGCCCCAGCATTTT	CASSLFSEGSVVGQPQHF
-	TRBV6-1	TRBJ2-5	-	TGTGCCAGCAGTCGACAGTACCAAGAGACCCAGTACTTC	CASSRQYQETQYF
-	TRBV7-2	TRBJ2-7	TRBD1	TGTGCCAGCAGCTTAGGGGGGACAGGAATGGCCTACGAGCAGTACTTC	CASSLGGTGMAYEQYF
few	TRBV20-1	TRBJ1-6	-	TGCAGTGCCAGACCCGGGGCTTATAATTCACCCCTCCACTTT	CSARPGAYNSPLHF
-	TRBV6-2/TRBV6-3	TRBJ1-6	-	TGTGCCAGCACCGGGACATCTTATAATTCACCCCTCCACTTT	CASTGTSYNSPLHF
few	TRBV5-1	TRBJ2-7	-	TGCGCCAGCAGCGCCCGACAGCGAGCCTACGAGCAGTACTTC	CASSARQRAYEQYF
many	TRBV5-1	TRBJ2-3	TRBD2	TGCGCCAGCAGTTTCGGACTAGCGGGGGGGCCTTCTACAGATACGCAGTATTTT	CASSFGLAGGPSTDTQYF
-	TRBV4-1	TRBJ2-2	-	TGCGCCAGCAGCCAAGTGTCGATGGGGACCGGGGAGCTGTTTTTT	CASSQVSMGTGELFF
-	TRBV5-1	TRBJ2-1	TRBD2	TGCGCCAGCAGCTTGGCCACAGTAGCGGGGGGGCCCAATGAGCAGTTCTTC	CASSLATVAGGPNEQFF
few	TRBV12-3/TRBV12-4	TRBJ2-1	TRBD2	TGTGCCAGCGAACTAGCGGGGGGGCAGTACAATGAGCAGTTCTTC	CASELAGGQYNEQFF
-	TRBV11-3	TRBJ2-2	-	TGTGCCAGCAGCTTAGGAACACCCCTGTCGGACACCGGGGAGCTGTTTTTT	CASSLGTPLSDTGELFF
-	TRBV10-3	TRBJ2-5	TRBD2	TGTGCCATCAGACTAGCGGGGGAAGAGACCCAGTACTTC	CAIRLAGEETQYF
few	TRBV4-1	TRBJ2-1	TRBD2	TGCGCCAGCAGCCACGTCGGGACTAGGTCGGGGAATGAGCAGTTCTTC	CASSHVGTRSGNEQFF
few	TRBV4-1	TRBJ2-4	-	TGCGCCAGCAGCCAAGATAACAGGATCTTCGGTAGGGCCAAAAACATTCAGTACTTC	CASSQDNRIFGRAKNIQYF
-	TRBV20-1	TRBJ2-3	TRBD2	TGCAGTGCTCGGACTAGCGGGGACACAGATACGCAGTATTTT	CSARTSGDTDTQYF
few	TRBV2	TRBJ2-1	-	TGTGCCAGCTCCCGGGACGAATACAATGAGCAGTTCTTC	CASSRDEYNEQFF
-	TRBV7-2	TRBJ1-1	-	TGTGCCAGCAGCCCCCGGGGGGATGCGAACACTGAAGCTTTCTTT	CASSPRGDANTEAFF
many	TRBV12-3/TRBV12-4	TRBJ1-1	-	TGTGCCAGCAGCAATTTGATTGAAGCTTTCTTT	CASSNLIEAFF
-	TRBV12-3/TRBV12-4	TRBJ2-5	TRBD1	TGTGCCAGCAGTTTAGCCGCAGGGGGAGAGACCCAGTACTTC	CASSLAAGGETQYF
few	TRBV4-3	TRBJ2-1	-	TGCGCCAGCAGCCAGGGAAGACACAATGAGCAGTTCTTC	CASSQGRHNEQFF
-	TRBV29-1	TRBJ2-2	TRBD2	TGCAGCGTTGCGACTAGCGGAAGCACCGGGGAGCTGTTTTTT	CSVATSGSTGELFF
-	TRBV6-1	TRBJ1-1	-	TGTGCCAGCAGAGCTATGGCCTACCCACCGGAAGCTTTCTTT	CASRAMAYPPEAFF
few	TRBV5-4	TRBJ2-7	-	TGTGCCAGCAGTCAAACAGGGAGCTCCTACGAGCAGTACTTC	CASSQTGSSYEQYF
few	TRBV12-3/TRBV12-4	TRBJ2-1	-	TGTGCCAGCAGTAGGACGTTTGGTGAGCAGTTCTTC	CASSRTFGEQFF
-	TRBV10-3	TRBJ2-3	TRBD2	TGTGCCGTCTCCGGGACTAGCTCTGGAGATACGCAGTATTTT	CAVSGTSSGDTQYF
-	TRBV4-3	TRBJ2-1	TRBD2	TGCGCCAGCAGCCAAGGGCTAGCGGGGACGAGCTACAATGAGCAGTTCTTC	CASSQGLAGTSYNEQFF
few	TRBV24-1	TRBJ2-1	-	TGTGCCACCAGTGATCCCCTAGCCGGGGAGCCAAATGAGCAGTTCTTC	CATSDPLAGEPNEQFF
-	TRBV29-1	TRBJ2-1	TRBD2	TGCAGCACGGGACTAGCGGGAGGGCCTGATGAGCAGTTCTTC	CSTGLAGGPDEQFF
-	TRBV6-4	TRBJ2-7	TRBD2	TGTGCCAGCAGTTTTGACACTAGCGGGGGGTACGAGCAGTACTTC	CASSFDTSGGYEQYF
-	TRBV5-5	TRBJ1-5	-	TGTGCCAGCAGCTTAGGGAATGAGCGGACTCAGCCCCAGCATTTT	CASSLGNERTQPQHF
few	TRBV6-2/TRBV6-3	TRBJ1-5	-	TGTGCCAGCAGCACGCATGACTCTCAGCCCCAGCATTTT	CASSTHDSQPQHF
few	TRBV7-2	TRBJ2-5	-	TGTGCCAGCAGCTTGCACTTATCGCACCAAGAGACCCAGTACTTC	CASSLHLSHQETQYF
many	TRBV20-1	TRBJ2-1	TRBD2	TGCAGTGCTAGAGAGACGGGGGGGAGGGACAATGAGCAGTTCTTC	CSARETGGRDNEQFF
-	TRBV24-1	TRBJ2-5	-	TGTGCCACCAGTGATATACAAGAGACCCAGTACTTC	CATSDIQETQYF
-	TRBV10-3	TRBJ2-5	-	TGTGCCATCAGTGGGGAAACCAGCGGGCAAGAGACCCAGTACTTC	CAISGETSGQETQYF
-	TRBV12-3/TRBV12-4	TRBJ2-5	TRBD1	TGTGCCAGCAGCCGCAAAGGGACAGGCCGAGGGGGGACCCAGTACTTC	CASSRKGTGRGGTQYF
few	TRBV6-2/TRBV6-3	TRBJ2-3	-	TGTGCCACCTCCGGGACCCACTCTAGCACAGATACGCAGTATTTT	CATSGTHSSTDTQYF
few	TRBV12-3/TRBV12-4	TRBJ1-1	-	TGTGCCAGCAGTTTTCAGAGCTCGAACACTGAAGCTTTCTTT	CASSFQSSNTEAFF
-	TRBV7-3	TRBJ2-3	TRBD1	TGTGCCAGCAGCTCTACAGGGGCATTAGATACGCAGTATTTT	CASSSTGALDTQYF
-	TRBV5-6	TRBJ2-1	-	TGTGCCAGCCTCCCAACTGGGCAGAAGGGTGAGCAGTTCTTC	CASLPTGQKGEQFF
-	TRBV7-9	TRBJ1-2	-	TGTGCCAGCAGGTTAGACGCGTCCTATGGCTACACCTTC	CASRLDASYGYTF
-	TRBV18	TRBJ1-2	-	TGTGCCAGCTCACCTCGGCCGGCAGTTAACTATGGCTACACCTTC	CASSPRPAVNYGYTF
-	TRBV29-1	TRBJ1-1	TRBD1	TGCAGCGTTGGGACCACGGCAGGGGGCTTTGAAGCTTTCTTT	CSVGTTAGGFEAFF
few	TRBV4-3	TRBJ2-5	TRBD2	TGCGCCAGCAGCCAAGATGTAGCGGGGGGAGGAGAGACCCAGTACTTC	CASSQDVAGGGETQYF